This paragraph covers one T cell receptor beta chain sequence. The antigen is unknown. The sample originates from a study of beta chain features in type 1 diabetes. Expressed TCRB transcripts were sequenced after all isolated RNA was converted to cDNA. Measured with immunoSEQ multiplex PCR; TCRdb has only the in-frame clones, and not every one. The table records 330,000 or so clones, 13% to 15% of them present only once. Per germline, CDR1 MDHEN and CDR2 SYDVKM. The CDR3 extends over 14 amino acids. Trimming pared 5 bases from V and 0 bases from J, leaving 10 bases between. Study-wide findings and caveats: PCR might favor shorter templates, but any such skew would affect patients and controls equally. The study left unresolved whether HLA type influences TCRB rearrangement.

Sample: central memory CD4+ T cells from blood. The sequence was obtained from a man aged 25 to 40 in good health. The chain links TRBV28 to TRBJ1-1; D uncertain. The CDR3 DNA reads as TGTGCCAGCAGTGATCTATCCCTGAACACTGAAGCTTTCTTT. Protein product: CASSDLSLNTEAFF.